The entry that follows covers one T cell receptor (beta chain) sequence. Its antigen is unknown. It was 5'RACE with constant-segment primers that produced the TCR alpha and TCR beta cDNA libraries, which carried sample barcodes and UMIs. TCRdb analysed the 5' RACE reads with MiXCR anew, one entry per CDR3 protein. Here the sample spans 95,000 to 110,000 distinct CDR3 sequences, roughly 14% being singletons. The source of the sample is a study of T-cell memory formation after mild COVID-19. Findings of the study overall: Clones shrinking between day 15 and 85 showed a balanced CD4/CD8 split, and those that grew later tilted toward CD4+.

CDR3 size: 14 residues. V gave up 3 bases and J gave up 3 bases, with 12 bases separating them. Germline lookup yields CDR1 SGDLS and CDR2 YYNGEE. The sample taken for sequencing was PBMCs or a T cell subset sorted from them (not recorded which). The TCR sequence derives from a man aged 18 to 29 who had mild COVID-19 (a few samples of this study predate the infection). Cell type and time point are not known. The V call is TRBV9, the J call TRBJ1-1; D unclear. The CDR3 loop is CASSASGSYTEAFF. The CDR3 DNA is TGTGCCAGCAGCGCCTCAGGTTCGTACACTGAAGCTTTCTTT.